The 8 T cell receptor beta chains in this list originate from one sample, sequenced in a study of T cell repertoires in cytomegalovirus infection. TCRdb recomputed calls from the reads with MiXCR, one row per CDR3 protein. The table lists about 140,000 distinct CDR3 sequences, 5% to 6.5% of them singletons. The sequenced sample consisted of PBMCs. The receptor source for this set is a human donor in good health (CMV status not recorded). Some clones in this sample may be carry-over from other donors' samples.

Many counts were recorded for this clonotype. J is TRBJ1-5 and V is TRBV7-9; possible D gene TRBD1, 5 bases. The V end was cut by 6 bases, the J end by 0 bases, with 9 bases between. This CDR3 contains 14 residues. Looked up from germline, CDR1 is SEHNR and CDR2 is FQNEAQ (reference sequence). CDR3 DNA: TGTGCCAGCAGTCGCGACAGTAGCAATCAGCCCCAGCATTTT. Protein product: CASSRDSSNQPQHF.

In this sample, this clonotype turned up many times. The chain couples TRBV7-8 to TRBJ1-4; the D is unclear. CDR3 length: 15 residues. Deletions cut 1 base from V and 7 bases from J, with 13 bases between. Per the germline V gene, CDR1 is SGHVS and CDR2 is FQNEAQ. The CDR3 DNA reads TGTGCCAGCAGCTTAGGCGTGGCTGGCGGTGAAAAACTGTTTTTT. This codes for CASSLGVAGGEKLFF.

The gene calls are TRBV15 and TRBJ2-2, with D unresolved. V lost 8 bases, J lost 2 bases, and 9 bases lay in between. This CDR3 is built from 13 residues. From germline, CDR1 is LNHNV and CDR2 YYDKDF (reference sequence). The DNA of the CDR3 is TGTGCCACCGAAGGCAGTAACACCGGGGAGCTGTTTTTT. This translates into CATEGSNTGELFF.

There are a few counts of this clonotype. The CDR3 is CASSFFGAEQFF. CDR3 coding DNA: TGTGCCAGCAGCTTTTTTGGGGCAGAGCAGTTCTTC. This chain uses TRBV7-2 with TRBJ2-1; tentative D call: TRBD1 (5 bases). CDR3 size: 12 residues. Trimming took 3 bases from V and 10 from J, leaving 10 bases between them. Per the germline V gene, CDR1 is SGHTA and CDR2 is FQGNSA.

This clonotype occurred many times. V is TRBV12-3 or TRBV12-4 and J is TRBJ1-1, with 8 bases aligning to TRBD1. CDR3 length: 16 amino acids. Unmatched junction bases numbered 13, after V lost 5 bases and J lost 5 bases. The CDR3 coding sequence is TGTGCCAGCAGTCGACGTTCACAGGGGGTCGAGACTGAAGCTTTCTTT. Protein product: CASSRRSQGVETEAFF.

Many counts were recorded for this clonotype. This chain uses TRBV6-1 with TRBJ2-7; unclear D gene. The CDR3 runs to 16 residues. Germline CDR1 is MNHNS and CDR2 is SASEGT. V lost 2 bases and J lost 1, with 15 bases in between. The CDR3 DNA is TGTGCCAGCAGTGAATCCCCCACGGCAACTTCCTACGAGCAGTACTTC. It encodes CASSESPTATSYEQYF.

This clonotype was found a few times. The CDR3, as DNA: TGTGCCAGCAAACCCCCTTGGGGCGGGCTAAGCACAGATACGCAGTATTTT. This sequence encodes CASKPPWGGLSTDTQYF. This sequence joins TRBV12-3 or TRBV12-4 and TRBJ2-3, with D perhaps assigned TRBD1 or TRBD2 (5 bases each). The CDR3 consists of 17 residues. The V end was cut by 7 bases, the J end by 0 bases, with 20 bases between.

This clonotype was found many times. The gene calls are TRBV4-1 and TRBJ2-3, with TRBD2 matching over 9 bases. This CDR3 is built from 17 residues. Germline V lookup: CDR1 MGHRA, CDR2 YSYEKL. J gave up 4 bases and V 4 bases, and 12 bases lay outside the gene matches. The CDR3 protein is CASSRDAGTSLADTQYF. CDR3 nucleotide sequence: TGCGCCAGCAGCCGCGACGCCGGGACTAGCTTGGCAGATACGCAGTATTTT.